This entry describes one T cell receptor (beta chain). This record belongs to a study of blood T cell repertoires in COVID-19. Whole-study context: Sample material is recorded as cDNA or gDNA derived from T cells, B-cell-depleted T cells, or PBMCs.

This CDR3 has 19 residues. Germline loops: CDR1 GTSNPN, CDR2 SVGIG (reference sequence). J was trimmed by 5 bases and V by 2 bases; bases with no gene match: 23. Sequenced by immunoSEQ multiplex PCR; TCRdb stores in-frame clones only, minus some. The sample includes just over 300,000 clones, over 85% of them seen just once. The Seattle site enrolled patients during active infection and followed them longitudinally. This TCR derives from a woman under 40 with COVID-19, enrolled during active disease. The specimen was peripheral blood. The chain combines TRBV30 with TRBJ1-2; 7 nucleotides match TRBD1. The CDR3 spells CAWSKMSNWAGGNFYGYTF. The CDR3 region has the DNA TGTGCCTGGAGTAAGATGTCGAACTGGGCAGGGGGAAACTTTTATGGCTACACCTTC. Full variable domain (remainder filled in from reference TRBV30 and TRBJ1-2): SQTIHQWPATLVQPVGSPLSLECTVEGTSNPNLYWYRQAAGRGLQLLFYSVGIGQISSEVPQNLSASRPQDRQFILSSKKLLLSDSGFYLCAWSKMSNWAGGNFYGYTFGSGTRLTVV.